Shown below are 15 T cell receptor beta chains from a single sample sequenced in a study of siplizumab effects on memory and regulatory T cells. The assay was immunoSEQ multiplex PCR, and TCRdb's table has in-frame clones only and misses some. The sample has around 100,000 clones, approximately 94% seen once. What was sequenced was non-Treg CD4+ T cells sorted from blood. These receptors were obtained from a human donor in good health.

The chain carries TRBV7-9 and TRBJ2-1, with 12 positions matching TRBD2. Germline V gene sequence: CDR1 SEHNR, CDR2 FQNEAQ (reference sequence). The CDR3 is 16 residues long. V lost 2 bases to trimming and J lost 7 bases; unmatched junction nucleotides: 6. CDR3 residues: CASSLRRTSGTNEQFF. In nucleotides, the CDR3 is TGTGCCAGCAGCTTAAGGAGGACTAGCGGGACGAATGAGCAGTTCTTC.

This clone has only one observation. This chain joins TRBV5-1 and TRBJ2-3; 7 bases are a match to TRBD1. Trimming cost V 0 bases and J 4 bases; bases outside gene matches: 5. Germline assignment: CDR1 SGHRS and CDR2 YFSETQ. This CDR3 comprises 15 residues. The CDR3 sequence: CASSLEYTGADTQYF. The DNA of the CDR3 is TGCGCCAGCAGCTTGGAGTATACAGGGGCAGATACGCAGTATTTT.

This chain connects TRBV7-9 to TRBJ2-6; 7 bases are a match to TRBD1. The CDR3 sequence is 17 residues long. V trimming: 3 bases; J trimming: 0 bases; junction bases outside the gene matches: 5. Germline-derived CDR1 and CDR2 are SEHNR and FQNEAQ (reference sequence). This chain's CDR3 is CASSLFRGSSGANVLTF. CDR3 bases: TGTGCCAGCAGCTTGTTCAGGGGGAGCTCTGGGGCCAACGTCCTGACTTTC.

The genes are TRBV28 and TRBJ1-4; D may be TRBD1 (5 bases). In germline, CDR1 is MDHEN, CDR2 SYDVKM. This CDR3 comprises 14 residues. V lost 8 bases to trimming and J lost 2 bases, with 12 bases between them. CDR3 sequence reads: CASLSSGTNEKLFF. The CDR3 region has the DNA TGTGCCAGCCTGAGTTCAGGGACTAATGAAAAACTGTTTTTT.

This clone occurred once. The chain uses TRBV18 and TRBJ2-3; the D gene could be TRBD1 or TRBD2 (5 bases each). This CDR3 has 14 amino acids. In germline, CDR1 is KGHSH, CDR2 LQKENI. V lost 3 bases and J lost 2, with 9 bases in between. The CDR3 coding sequence is TGTGCCAGCTCACCGGGACCATCCACAGATACGCAGTATTTT. Its translation is CASSPGPSTDTQYF.

The CDR3 spells CASRCPGPNTEAFF. In DNA, the CDR3 is TGTGCCAGCAGATGTCCGGGGCCAAACACTGAAGCTTTCTTT. This sequence joins TRBV5-4 and TRBJ1-1, with a weak D call TRBD1 (5 bases). Per germline, CDR1 SGHNT and CDR2 YYREEE (reference sequence). The CDR3 has 14 residues. The V and J ends lost 5 bases and 2 bases respectively, with 13 bases between them.

This chain links TRBV18 with TRBJ2-7; 9 bases are a match to TRBD2. Germline CDR1 and CDR2: KGHSH and LQKENI. This CDR3 contains 15 residues. Trimming removed 0 bases from V and 5 bases from J; junction bases left unmatched: 5. DNA of the CDR3: TGTGCCAGCTCACCACCGGGACTAGCCGTCCACGAGCAGTACTTC. Residues: CASSPPGLAVHEQYF.

The chain combines TRBV28 with TRBJ1-5; D is ambiguous. Trimming removed 7 bases from V and 6 bases from J, with 13 bases in between. Per germline, CDR1 MDHEN and CDR2 SYDVKM. The CDR3 has 13 residues. CDR3 protein: CASNQLATQPQHF. CDR3 nucleotide sequence: TGTGCCAGCAACCAACTAGCAACTCAGCCCCAGCATTTT.

The rearrangement uses TRBV19 and TRBJ1-5; unclear D gene. This CDR3 comprises 14 residues. Germline V CDR1 and CDR2: LNHDA, SQIVND (reference sequence). V was trimmed by 7 bases and J by 0 bases, leaving 10 bases between them. In DNA, the CDR3 is TGTGCCAGTATGGCGGGCTATAGCAATCAGCCCCAGCATTTT. Translation gives CASMAGYSNQPQHF.

The chain couples TRBV6-5 to TRBJ2-5; unclear D gene. The CDR3 length is 15 residues. Germline CDR1 reads MNHEY; CDR2 reads SVGAGI. V lost 6 bases to trimming and J lost 1 base, with 15 bases between them. CDR3 loop: CASSQTRQPQETQYF. For the CDR3, the DNA is TGTGCCAGCAGCCAGACCCGACAACCCCAAGAGACCCAGTACTTC.

The chain employs TRBV30 and TRBJ2-5, with 8 bases that match TRBD2. V trimming: 3 bases; J trimming: 4 bases; junction bases outside the gene matches: 10. CDR3 size: 15 residues. Germline CDR1 reads GTSNPN; CDR2 reads SVGIG (reference sequence). CDR3 loop: CAWSVRLARGETQYF. CDR3 nucleotide sequence: TGTGCCTGGAGCGTGCGACTAGCGAGGGGAGAGACCCAGTACTTC.

The chain employs TRBV9 and TRBJ2-2, with D maybe TRBD2 (5 bases). Trimming removed 3 bases from V and 4 bases from J, with 7 bases in between. Germline V CDR1 and CDR2: SGDLS, YYNGEE. CDR3 length: 13 amino acids. CDR3 in amino acids: CASSATSTGELFF. Written as DNA, the CDR3 is TGTGCCAGCAGCGCAACTAGCACCGGGGAGCTGTTTTTT.

This clone was seen a single time. The chain carries TRBV14 and TRBJ1-1; D perhaps matches TRBD1 (6 bases). V lost 2 bases to trimming and J lost 5 bases, with 18 bases between them. From germline, CDR1 is SGHDN and CDR2 FVKESK. CDR3 length: 16 residues. For the CDR3, the DNA is TGTGCCAGCAGCCAATTTACCAGGGGTGTGTGGACTGAAGCTTTCTTT. Translation: CASSQFTRGVWTEAFF.

The J gene is TRBJ2-7, the V gene TRBV7-3; 9 bases agree with TRBD2. Germline V gene data show CDR1 as SGHTA and CDR2 as FQGTGA. Trimming took 3 bases from V and 6 from J; bases not matched to a gene: 3. CDR3 size: 13 residues. The CDR3 DNA reads as TGTGCCAGCAGCTTCAGCGGGAGGTCCGAGCAGTACTTC. Its translation: CASSFSGRSEQYF.

The rearrangement joins TRBV6-6 to TRBJ1-1; D unresolved. V lost 6 bases to trimming and J lost 3 bases, with 14 bases between them. The CDR3 has 14 amino acids. Germline loops: CDR1 MNHNY, CDR2 SVGAGI (reference sequence). The CDR3 sequence: CASSRGASYTEAFF. The CDR3 nucleotides read TGTGCCAGCAGCCGGGGAGCTAGTTACACTGAAGCTTTCTTT.